This TCR beta chain was found in a study of blood T cell repertoires in COVID-19 (dated by TCRdb to 2020 to 2022). For context, the study as a whole: Samples from collaborators originated in the United States, Italy and Spain and spanned both the acute and convalescent phases of COVID-19. The samples were drawn from the first 160 participants of the ongoing ImmuneRACE study and from about 1,200 subjects provided by 6 global collaborators. The dataset comprised deeply sampled blood TCRbeta repertoires from subjects exposed to, actively infected with, or recovered from COVID-19. A de-identified subject ID, COVID-19 status, age in years and sex were almost always included in the sample metadata. HLA class I and class II types, where available, came from metadata supplied by the sample provider rather than from assay-based typing. The repertoires were released in a freely available public database meant as a resource for research on the immune response to SARS-CoV-2. The prospective study material was composed of cDNA or gDNA derived from T cells, B-cell-depleted T cells, or PBMCs. The paper's findings and limits, for the study overall: The amount of clinical and demographic metadata varied by source and participant and was provided uncurated.

The immunoSEQ Assay, a bias-controlled multiplex PCR, was used to amplify TCRbeta CDR3 regions from genomic DNA. On the study's bioinformatics: The number of nucleated cells in each sample was estimated by amplification of reference gene primers within the assay. To quantify the absolute abundance of each unique TCRbeta CDR3 rearrangement, sequence reads were collapsed and filtered. For each sample, productive Simpson clonality was calculated by taking the square root of Simpson's diversity index across productive rearrangements. Here the immuneACCESS table is served through TCRdb, limited to in-frame sequences with V and J called. Missing clones are a known gap in these copies; in checked studies unresolved V genes cover under half, and the rest lacks a known reason. For V, J and clone size, that table is used; D and trimming come from the DNA. The sample table contains approximately 47,000 clones; only one count was recorded for approximately 90% of them. The leading ten clones occupy around 3% of the sample.

In Seattle, one collaborating source enrolled patients while the infection was active and tracked those patients longitudinally over the course of disease. The collaborating institutions used their own protocols to collect whole blood in K2EDTA tubes. For TCRbeta analysis, collaborators shipped samples in one of three forms: frozen whole blood, isolated PBMCs, or DNA extracted from either of those sample types. CDR1 and CDR2 are read off the germline V gene as SGHVS and FQNEAQ. Inclusive of the bounding cysteine and phenylalanine, the CDR3 is 18 residues long. Only the CDR3 DNA is retained, 54 bases long and in frame from the first base. The trim is 0 bases for V and 0 bases for J, with a gap of 12 bases between the germline ends. Turning to this clone: This receptor's antigen is unknown. It has no much larger one-base neighbor in the sample; base qualities were not kept.

The rearrangement combines TRBV7-8 with TRBJ1-6; no D gene is confidently identified. Input material: peripheral blood. The TCR originated in a woman older than 75 with COVID-19, enrolled during active disease. The sequenced DNA is TGTGCCAGCAGCTTAGCACGTTCCACTAGCTCCTATAATTCACCCCTCCACTTT. This translates into CASSLARSTSSYNSPLHF.